The sequence of this T cell receptor (beta chain) was determined in a study of early T cells in non-severe SARS-CoV-2 infection. Turning to the study itself: Sequencing of bulk RNA from unsorted whole blood was done, without chain pairing.

This clonotype was seen at least ten times. The antigen remains undetermined. Whole-study findings and limits: Missing private and CD4 specificities, VDJdb matching favored anti-spike CD8 responses.

Molecules of cDNA were individually given unique molecular identifiers that were attached to them. TCRdb redid the calling of the 5' RACE reads with MiXCR, one entry per CDR3 protein. The table includes about 60,000 distinct CDR3 sequences, roughly 12% detected once. The CDR3 consists of 14 residues. Trimming took off 4 bases at V and 2 bases at J, with 12 bases between the two ends. Germline CDR1 SGHRS, CDR2 YFSETQ. Sequencing used whole blood. This TCR derives from an adult who was a healthcare worker with PCR-confirmed SARS-CoV-2 infection or an uninfected control (not recorded which). The chain joins TRBV5-1 to TRBJ1-2, with a tentative D call TRBD1 (6 bases). In DNA form, the CDR3 reads TGCGCCAGCAGCACCGGCACAGGGAACTATGGCTACACCTTC. The encoded protein is CASSTGTGNYGYTF. Full variable domain (remainder filled in from reference TRBV5-1 and TRBJ1-2): KAGVTQTPRYLIKTRGQQVTLSCSPISGHRSVSWYQQTPGQGLQFLFEYFSETQRNKGNFPGRFSGRQFSNSRSEMNVSTLELGDSALYLCASSTGTGNYGYTFGSGTRLTVV.